This entry lists 7 T cell receptor beta chains sequenced from one sample in a study of blood T cell repertoires in COVID-19. The data were produced by immunoSEQ multiplex PCR, yet TCRdb's version contains in-frame clones alone and is incomplete. In the table there are about 270,000 clones, roughly 90% of which are singletons. The specimen sequenced was PBMCs or T cells enriched from blood (not recorded which). Every receptor here comes from a man aged 35-49 years who had been exposed to COVID-19.

This clone was recorded once. This chain links TRBV5-1 with TRBJ2-1; 10 bases are shared with TRBD2. Germline loops: CDR1 SGHRS, CDR2 YFSETQ. J gave up 7 bases and V 5 bases, and 9 bases lay outside the gene matches. CDR3 length: 15 residues. In nucleotides, the CDR3 is TGCGCCAGCAGACTATCAGCGGGAGGGCTGAATGAGCAGTTCTTC. Protein: CASRLSAGGLNEQFF.

In this sample, this clone turned up once. The chain links TRBV27 to TRBJ2-1; 7 positions agree with TRBD2. Per the germline V gene, CDR1 is MNHEY and CDR2 is SMNVEV (reference sequence). The CDR3 is made up of 17 amino acids. V dropped 2 bases and J dropped 10; count of bases not matched to a gene: 17. In DNA, the CDR3 is TGTGCCAGCAGTTTAGAGTTTATGGAGTCGGGGGGTCACGAGCAGTTCTTC. Translation: CASSLEFMESGGHEQFF.

This chain uses TRBV28 with TRBJ1-4, with D maybe TRBD1 (5 bases). Germline V CDR1 and CDR2: MDHEN, SYDVKM. Trimming removed 6 bases at V and 7 bases at J, with 12 bases between. This CDR3 has 13 residues. DNA of the CDR3: TGTGCCAGCAGGGGGCCACTTATTGAAAAACTGTTTTTT. This encodes CASRGPLIEKLFF.

This clone was detected once. The V call is TRBV3-1 (or the pseudogene TRBV3-2), the J call TRBJ2-4, with 8 bases lining up with TRBD1. CDR3 length: 17 residues. From germline, CDR1 is LGHDT and CDR2 YNNKEL (reference sequence). With 1 base clipped from V and 0 bases from J, the junction kept 5 bases outside the gene matches. In DNA form, the CDR3 reads TGTGCCAGCAGCCAAGTGGGGACAGGCCTAGCCAAAAACATTCAGTACTTC. This codes for CASSQVGTGLAKNIQYF.

The V and J genes are TRBV10-1 and TRBJ1-1, with D tentatively TRBD1 (6 bases). V dropped 6 bases and J dropped 0 bases, with 14 bases sitting between them. CDR3 size: 15 residues. Germline V CDR1 and CDR2: WNHNN, SYGVQD (reference sequence). The CDR3 is CASRESQGMNTEAFF. DNA of the CDR3: TGCGCCAGCAGGGAATCACAGGGAATGAACACTGAAGCTTTCTTT.

This chain joins TRBV25-1 and TRBJ1-6, with TRBD1 identical over 7 bases. This CDR3 is built from 15 residues. The J segment lost 6 bases and the V segment lost 8 bases, leaving 10 bases of the junction unmatched. Germline V lookup: CDR1 MGHDK, CDR2 SYGVNS. CDR3 nucleotides: TGTGCCAGCGGAGACCGGGACAGACTTAATTCACCCCTCCACTTT. Protein product: CASGDRDRLNSPLHF. Full variable domain (missing parts from reference TRBV25-1 and TRBJ1-6): EADIYQTPRYLVIGTGKKITLECSQTMGHDKMYWYQQDPGMELHLIHYSYGVNSTEKGDLSSESTVSRIRTEHFPLTLESARPSHTSQYLCASGDRDRLNSPLHFGNGTRLTVT.

The V gene is TRBV5-1, the J gene TRBJ1-1; D remains unclear. The CDR3 runs 13 residues. Germline assignment: CDR1 SGHRS and CDR2 YFSETQ. Trimming pared 1 base from V and 0 bases from J, leaving 4 bases between. The DNA of the CDR3 is TGCGCCAGCAGCTTGTACATGAACACTGAAGCTTTCTTT. It codes for CASSLYMNTEAFF.